This T cell receptor (delta chain) was documented in a study of gamma-delta T cells after stem cell transplantation. TCRdb repeated clone calling on the RT-PCR reads with CATT. The sample carries 2,000 to 2,500 delta-chain clones, about 18% recorded once. Germline CDR1 TSWWSYY, CDR2 QGS. The V segment lost 3 bases and the J segment 10 bases; nucleotides outside the gene matches: 18. CDR3 length: 17 amino acids. The TCR comes from a human donor. It is not recorded whose cells these are; they may come from a transplant donor. The sample consisted of gamma-delta T cells. The chain is built from TRDV1 and TRDJ1, with TRDD2 matching 9 bases. CDR3 sequence reads: CALGEILPTTGDRRLIF. As DNA, the CDR3 is TGTGCTCTTGGGGAGATCCTTCCTACAACGGGGGACAGGAGACTCATCTTT.